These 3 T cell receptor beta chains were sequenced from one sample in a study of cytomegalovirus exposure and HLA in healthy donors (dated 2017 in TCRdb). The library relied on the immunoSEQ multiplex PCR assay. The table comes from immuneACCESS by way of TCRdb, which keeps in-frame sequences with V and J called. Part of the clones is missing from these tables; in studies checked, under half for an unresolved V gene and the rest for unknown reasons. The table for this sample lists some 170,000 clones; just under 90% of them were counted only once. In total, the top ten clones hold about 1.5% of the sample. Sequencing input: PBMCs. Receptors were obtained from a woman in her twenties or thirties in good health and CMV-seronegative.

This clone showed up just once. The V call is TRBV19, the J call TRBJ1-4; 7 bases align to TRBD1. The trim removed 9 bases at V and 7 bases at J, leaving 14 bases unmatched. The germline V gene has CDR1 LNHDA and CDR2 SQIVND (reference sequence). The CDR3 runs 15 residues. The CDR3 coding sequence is TGTGCCAGCCAAATTACCGGGACAGCCTTTGAAAAACTGTTTTTT. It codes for CASQITGTAFEKLFF.

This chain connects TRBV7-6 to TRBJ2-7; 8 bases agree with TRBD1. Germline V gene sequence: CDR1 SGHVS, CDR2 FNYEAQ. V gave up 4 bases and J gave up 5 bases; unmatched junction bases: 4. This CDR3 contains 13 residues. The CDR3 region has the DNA TGTGCCAGCAGCTACTGGACAGGGAACGAGCAGTACTTC. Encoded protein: CASSYWTGNEQYF.

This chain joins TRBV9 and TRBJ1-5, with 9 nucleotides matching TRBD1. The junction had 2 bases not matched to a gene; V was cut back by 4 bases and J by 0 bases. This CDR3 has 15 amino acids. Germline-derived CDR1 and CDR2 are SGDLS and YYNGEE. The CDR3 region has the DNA TGTGCCAGCAGCACGGGACAGGGTAGCAATCAGCCCCAGCATTTT. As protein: CASSTGQGSNQPQHF. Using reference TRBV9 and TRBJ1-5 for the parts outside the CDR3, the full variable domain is DSGVTQTPKHLITATGQRVTLRCSPRSGDLSVYWYQQSLDQGLQFLIQYYNGEERAKGNILERFSAQQFPDLHSELNLSSLELGDSALYFCASSTGQGSNQPQHFGDGTRLSIL.